This T cell receptor (beta chain) stems from a study of graft-versus-host responses after intestinal transplantation. Whole-study context: Multivisceral, liver-intestinal, or isolated intestinal transplants were performed in recipients. Whole-study results and caveats: Detected in recipient marrow were GvH clones, some of which were first observed in ileum or blood. Individuals carrying graft-donor T cell macrochimerism showed high graft-versus-host to host-versus-graft clonal ratios in allografts.

To note about this clone: Its specificity is unknown.

This table comes from immunoSEQ multiplex PCR, and its TCRdb copy is limited to in-frame clones, with some not included. The repertoire includes 95,000 to 110,000 clones, 87% of them detected once, and 0.6% to 0.8% sits in the top ten. Trimming removed 1 base at V and 2 bases at J, with 13 bases between. From germline, CDR1 is LGHNA and CDR2 YNFKEQ. The CDR3 runs 16 residues. This TCR came from a human donor who was the organ donor for an intestinal transplant. V usage is TRBV4-2 and J usage is TRBJ2-3, with a weak D call TRBD2 (6 bases). This sample comprised unstimulated CD4+ T cells sorted from spleen or lymph node cells, obtained before transplant. Written as DNA, the CDR3 is TGTGCCAGCAGCCAAGGACGCCTAGCGAACACAGATACGCAGTATTTT. It yields the protein CASSQGRLANTDTQYF.